Presented here are 19 T cell receptor beta chains from one specimen sequenced in a study of blood T cell repertoires in COVID-19. Some clones are missing from TCRdb's copy, which holds only in-frame ones; the method was immunoSEQ multiplex PCR. Of a few hundred thousand clones in the sample, 90% were seen once. Specimen: peripheral blood. All receptors derive from a woman aged 55-70 years with COVID-19, enrolled during active disease.

This clone was observed a single time. J is TRBJ1-2 and V is TRBV20-1; D remains unclear. The germline V gene has CDR1 DFQATT and CDR2 SNEGSKA (reference sequence). CDR3 length equals 9 residues. Between the trimmed V and J ends, which lost 6 bases and 6 bases, there was a span of 5 bases. CDR3 amino acids: CSARDGYTF. In DNA, the CDR3 is TGCAGTGCCCGCGATGGCTACACCTTC.

The V gene is TRBV11-1, the J gene TRBJ2-7, with 7 bases aligning to TRBD2. The J segment lost 3 bases and the V segment lost 5 bases, leaving 10 bases of the junction unmatched. The CDR3 length is 15 residues. Germline CDR1 SGHAT, CDR2 FQDESV (reference sequence). CDR3 sequence: CASSPRTSANYEQYF. DNA of the CDR3: TGTGCCAGCAGCCCTCGAACTAGCGCTAACTACGAGCAGTACTTC.

This chain links TRBV6-2 or TRBV6-3 with TRBJ1-5; a possible D gene is TRBD1 (5 bases). Germline assignment: CDR1 MNHEY and CDR2 SVGEGT. Trimming took off 5 bases at V and 4 bases at J, with 18 bases between the two ends. The CDR3 is made up of 16 amino acids. The CDR3 DNA reads as TGTGCCAGCAGTACGCGGGGCAGGACTTTGAATCAGCCCCAGCATTTT. Its translation is CASSTRGRTLNQPQHF.

The chain joins TRBV13 to TRBJ1-2; TRBD1 matches at 7 bases. The V segment lost 5 bases and the J segment 4 bases; nucleotides outside the gene matches: 10. The germline CDR1 and CDR2 sequences are PRHDT and FYEKMQ (reference sequence). The CDR3 totals 15 residues. DNA for the CDR3: TGTGCCAGCAGCGACCGGGACAGCAATTTCTATGGCTACACCTTC. This encodes CASSDRDSNFYGYTF.

The J gene is TRBJ1-1, the V gene TRBV5-6, with a possible D match to TRBD1 (5 bases). The V gene lost 0 bases and the J gene lost 3 bases, with 15 bases spanning the gap. The germline V gene has CDR1 SGHDT and CDR2 YYEEEE. The CDR3 spans 16 residues. This CDR3 reads CASSLVGAAMDTEAFF. As DNA, the CDR3 is TGTGCCAGCAGCTTGGTAGGGGCCGCCATGGACACTGAAGCTTTCTTT.

This sequence joins TRBV5-4 and TRBJ1-4, with 7 bases identical to TRBD1. Germline CDR1 SGHNT, CDR2 YYREEE (reference sequence). With 4 bases clipped from V and 7 bases from J, the junction kept 10 bases outside the gene matches. The CDR3 covers 15 residues. The CDR3 DNA reads TGTGCCAGCAGCCCCGGACAGGCAATATTTGAAAAACTGTTTTTT. It codes for CASSPGQAIFEKLFF. The complete variable domain, with remaining parts taken from reference TRBV5-4 and TRBJ1-4, reads ETGVTQSPTHLIKTRGQQVTLRCSSQSGHNTVSWYQQALGQGPQFIFQYYREEENGRGNFPPRFSGLQFPNYSSELNVNALELDDSALYLCASSPGQAIFEKLFFGSGTQLSVL.

The rearrangement joins TRBV18 to TRBJ1-4, with D hard to call. In germline, CDR1 is KGHSH, CDR2 LQKENI. The CDR3 has 14 amino acids. Trimming pared 3 bases from V and 0 bases from J, leaving 5 bases between. CDR3 nucleotide sequence: TGTGCCAGCTCACCTTTTACAACTAATGAAAAACTGTTTTTT. It translates to CASSPFTTNEKLFF.

The gene calls are TRBV9 and TRBJ2-1; D possibly corresponds to TRBD1 (6 bases). In germline, CDR1 is SGDLS, CDR2 YYNGEE. The CDR3 is made up of 18 amino acids. V lost 3 bases to trimming and J lost 0 bases, with 19 bases between them. The CDR3 nucleotides read TGTGCCAGCAGCGCGGACAGCGGCTTCTTGAGCTCCTACAATGAGCAGTTCTTC. It is translated as CASSADSGFLSSYNEQFF.

The chain recombines TRBV4-1 with TRBJ1-5; 7 nucleotides agree with TRBD1. The CDR3 is 18 amino acids. CDR1 is MGHRA, CDR2 YSYEKL, per germline. V was pared by 0 bases and J by 6 bases, with 14 bases of the junction left unmatched. CDR3 bases: TGCGCCAGCAGCCAAGAGGGGGCGGGACAGAAATGGGGTCAGCCCCAGCATTTT. It yields the protein CASSQEGAGQKWGQPQHF.

With regard to this clone: One junction end does not reproduce the germline sequence, and a read error may be involved. The J gene is TRBJ2-7, the V gene TRBV6-6, with D perhaps matching TRBD2 (5 bases). The germline gives CDR1 MNHNY, CDR2 SVGAGI (reference sequence). The CDR3 is 15 amino acids. The CDR3 DNA follows: TGTGCCAGCACTTACATGAGGTACACGGGATACGAGCAGTACTTC. The encoded protein is CASTYMRYTGYEQYF.

The chain has TRBV7-3 and TRBJ2-1; TRBD2 agrees at 14 bases. This CDR3 region has 15 residues. Germline V lookup: CDR1 SGHTA, CDR2 FQGTGA. The V gene end was trimmed by 5 bases and the J gene end by 5 bases; junction bases not matched to a gene: 2. CDR3 protein: CASSLGLAGDNEQFF. In DNA, the CDR3 is TGTGCCAGCAGCCTGGGACTAGCGGGGGACAATGAGCAGTTCTTC.

This chain uses TRBV7-8 with TRBJ2-3; TRBD2 might be the D (5 bases). V dropped 7 bases and J dropped 3 bases, with 20 bases sitting between them. The length of the CDR3 is 16 residues. Germline-derived CDR1 and CDR2 are SGHVS and FQNEAQ. The CDR3 DNA is TGTGCCAGCACCAAACGTCGGGATCGTGGGACAGATACGCAGTATTTT. Its translation: CASTKRRDRGTDTQYF.

V gene TRBV6-4 combines with J gene TRBJ1-1, with a weak D call TRBD1 (6 bases). V lost 4 bases and J 1 base, leaving 10 bases between the germline ends. The germline CDR1 and CDR2 sequences are MRHNA and SNTAGT. CDR3 length: 14 residues. The CDR3 DNA follows: TGTGCCAGCAGTGCGGACAGAGAGAACACTGAAGCTTTCTTT. This gives the protein CASSADRENTEAFF.

V is TRBV5-8 and J is TRBJ2-2, with D possibly matching TRBD2 (5 bases). The germline V gene has CDR1 SGHTS and CDR2 YDEGEE. The CDR3 is 16 residues long. Trimming left V 2 bases short and J 0 bases short, with 11 bases between. The CDR3 DNA is TGTGCCAGCAGCTTCTCTTTCGGGGCGAACACCGGGGAGCTGTTTTTT. Protein product: CASSFSFGANTGELFF.

As to this clone: Additional DNA sequences in this sample encode the identical CDR3. The chain couples TRBV4-1 to TRBJ2-7; D may be TRBD2 (5 bases). The germline V and J ends were trimmed by 1 base and 4 bases, with 5 bases remaining between them. Germline V gives CDR1 MGHRA, CDR2 YSYEKL. The CDR3 spans 12 residues. CDR3 DNA: TGCGCCAGCAGCCAAGCGGGGTACGAGCAGTACTTC. This gives the protein CASSQAGYEQYF.

DNA for the CDR3: TGCGCCAGCAGCCACCTTGGACGGGGGGAAAAACTGTTTTTT. Residues: CASSHLGRGEKLFF. The J gene is TRBJ1-4, the V gene TRBV4-3; the D gene is possibly TRBD1 (5 bases). Per germline, CDR1 LGHNA and CDR2 YSLEER. CDR3 size: 14 residues. V lost 3 bases to trimming and J lost 8 bases, with 13 bases between them.

V and J are TRBV7-3 and TRBJ2-6; D gene unclear. Germline V lookup: CDR1 SGHTA, CDR2 FQGTGA. Trimming pared 5 bases from V and 0 bases from J, leaving 8 bases between. This CDR3 region has 15 residues. As DNA, the CDR3 is TGTGCCAGCAGCCCCCCCAACTCTGGGGCCAACGTCCTGACTTTC. Its protein is CASSPPNSGANVLTF.

This sequence joins TRBV20-1 and TRBJ2-5; weak D call: TRBD1 (5 bases). V was cut by 3 bases and J by 3 bases, with 14 bases left in between. The germline V gene encodes CDR1 DFQATT and CDR2 SNEGSKA (reference sequence). The CDR3 loop spans 14 amino acids. The CDR3 DNA follows: TGCAGTGCTAGTGAAGGGGTTACAGAAGAGACCCAGTACTTC. It encodes CSASEGVTEETQYF.

This chain connects TRBV5-1 to TRBJ2-2; D unresolved. V shed 5 bases and J shed 9 bases, with 17 bases lying between them. CDR3 length: 14 amino acids. From germline, CDR1 is SGHRS and CDR2 YFSETQ. The CDR3: CASSTALGFRELFF. As DNA, the CDR3 is TGCGCCAGCAGTACAGCCTTGGGTTTCCGGGAGCTGTTTTTT.